The clone carrying this T cell receptor beta chain was detected once. Its antigen is not known. These data belong to a study of T cell responses to AZD1222 COVID-19 vaccine. General study results and limits: Spike-specific TCRs gained breadth and depth after people received two AZD1222 doses. Females made up more of the donors, who were largely white British, and clonal diversity may have come out too low.

Only in-frame clones appear in the TCRdb table, and some are missing; sequencing was by immunoSEQ multiplex PCR. The sample gives just under 90,000 clones, roughly 87% of which show up once; roughly 6% is in the top ten. Sequences were derived from peripheral blood, sampled on day 0 of AZD1222 vaccination. The clonotype was recovered from an adult in good health.

The CDR3 protein is CAWSVNGLRYTEAFF. In nucleotides, the CDR3 is TGTGCCTGGAGTGTAAATGGCCTCCGGTACACTGAAGCTTTCTTT. The chain combines TRBV30 with TRBJ1-1; D gene unclear. The germline CDR1 and CDR2 sequences are GTSNPN and SVGIG (reference sequence). The V end was cut by 0 bases, the J end by 3 bases, with 14 bases between. The CDR3 loop spans 15 amino acids. The entire variable domain, with the rest obtained from reference TRBV30 and TRBJ1-1, is as follows: SQTIHQWPATLVQPVGSPLSLECTVEGTSNPNLYWYRQAAGRGLQLLFYSVGIGQISSEVPQNLSASRPQDRQFILSSKKLLLSDSGFYLCAWSVNGLRYTEAFFGQGTRLTVV.